Sequencing of this T cell receptor (beta chain) was carried out in a study of shared clonotypes between healthy human individuals. Repertoires were generated with immunoSEQ multiplex PCR, while TCRdb's copy carries only in-frame clones and drops some. The sample holds about 700,000 clones, about 74% seen once. Germline CDR1 reads MDHEN; CDR2 reads SYDVKM. Trimming took 6 bases from V and 1 from J; bases not matched to a gene: 10. The CDR3 extends over 16 amino acids. This clone was picked up one time. Antigen specificity is unknown. Study conclusions and caveats: Rarefaction showed sorted-subset sequencing was incomplete despite large depth. Generally, naive subsets came out with larger estimated richness than memory subsets.

This chain connects TRBV28 to TRBJ2-7; 9 nucleotides match TRBD1. The sample taken for sequencing was memory CD4+ T cells sorted from blood. Documented subset: CD45RA-negative fraction. This sequence was found in a woman in her thirties in good health. This CDR3 reads CASSPGGTGRSYEQYF. In nucleotides, the CDR3 is TGTGCCAGCAGCCCTGGTGGGACAGGGAGATCCTACGAGCAGTACTTC.